This T cell receptor (beta chain) was profiled in a study of cytomegalovirus exposure and HLA in healthy donors. General study findings and limits: Reports showed the classifier diagnosing cytomegalovirus status with high specificity and sensitivity.

With regard to this clone: Antigen specificity is unknown.

Trimming removed 3 bases from V and 8 bases from J; junction bases left unmatched: 6. The CDR3 is made up of 14 amino acids. CDR1 and CDR2 (germline): SNHLY, FYNNEI. Generated by immunoSEQ multiplex PCR, the TCRdb table keeps only in-frame clones and is missing some. Of some 140,000 clones detected, approximately 86% appear once; the ten largest clones hold 20% to 25%. It was the approximately 130-subject validation cohort, separate from the approximately 620-subject first cohort, to which the donors belonged. The material sequenced was PBMCs. The clonotype originates from a man aged 18 to 30 in good health and CMV-seropositive. The chain joins TRBV2 to TRBJ2-2; 7 bases align to TRBD1. This chain's CDR3 is CASSDVGTVGELFF. The CDR3 region has the DNA TGTGCCAGCAGTGATGTGGGGACAGTGGGGGAGCTGTTTTTT.